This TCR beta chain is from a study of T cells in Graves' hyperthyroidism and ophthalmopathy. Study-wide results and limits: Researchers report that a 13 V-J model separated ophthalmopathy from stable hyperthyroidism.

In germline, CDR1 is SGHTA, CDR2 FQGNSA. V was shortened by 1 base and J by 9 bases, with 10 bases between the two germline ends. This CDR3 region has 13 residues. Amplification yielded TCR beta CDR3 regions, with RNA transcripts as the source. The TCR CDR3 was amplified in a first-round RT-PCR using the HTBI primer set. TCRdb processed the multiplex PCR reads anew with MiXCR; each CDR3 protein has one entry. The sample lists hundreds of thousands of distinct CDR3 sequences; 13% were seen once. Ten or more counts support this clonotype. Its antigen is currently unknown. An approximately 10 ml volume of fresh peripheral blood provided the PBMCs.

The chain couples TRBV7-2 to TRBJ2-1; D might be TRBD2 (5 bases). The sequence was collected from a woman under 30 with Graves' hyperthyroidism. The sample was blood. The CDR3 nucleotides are TGTGCCAGCAGCTTAGTACGACGGGGTGAGCAGTTCTTC. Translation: CASSLVRRGEQFF.